This TCR beta chain derives from a study of tumor-infiltrating lymphocytes in oesophageal squamous cell carcinoma. TCRdb reprocessed the PCR reads via MiXCR and lists one record per CDR3 protein. The sample shows some 11,000 distinct CDR3 sequences, approximately 50% of them seen only once. The CDR3 is made up of 15 amino acids. The V gene's germline CDR1 is SEHNR and CDR2 FQNEAQ (reference sequence). This sequence joins TRBV7-9 and TRBJ2-5, with 8 bases lining up with TRBD2. The closer fit of TRBJ2-3 to the DNA end suggests the J call may be wrong. The source of this sequence is a female donor with esophageal squamous cell carcinoma. Sequenced sample: esophageal tumor tissue. The CDR3 DNA reads as TGTGCCAGCAGCTTTATATCCCGGGGGGGGGATACGCAGTATTTT. This gives the protein CASSFISRGGDTQYF.